This TCR beta chain was obtained from a study of T cells after yellow fever vaccination. CDR1 SGHRS and CDR2 YFSETQ come from the germline V gene. There are 17 residues in the CDR3. The V gene lost 0 bases and the J gene lost 1 base, with 16 bases spanning the gap. Findings and caveats of the study: Boosting was followed by the reappearance of most primary-vaccination clones (around 96% CD4, about 90% CD8).

TCRdb independently ran MiXCR on the 5' RACE reads; one entry per CDR3 protein. The sample consists of about 370,000 distinct CDR3 sequences, 11% of them appearing once. As concerns this clonotype: The antigen is undetermined.

This TCR derives from a man aged 18 to 29 who received the YFV17D yellow fever vaccine. V and J are TRBV5-1 and TRBJ1-1, with no clear D. Sequenced material: PBMCs, taken on the day of the first yellow fever vaccination. CDR3 bases: TGCGCCAGCAGCTTGGCCCGTAGCGCAGGATGGAACACTGAAGCTTTCTTT. Protein sequence: CASSLARSAGWNTEAFF. Filled out from reference TRBV5-1 and TRBJ1-1, the complete variable domain reads KAGVTQTPRYLIKTRGQQVTLSCSPISGHRSVSWYQQTPGQGLQFLFEYFSETQRNKGNFPGRFSGRQFSNSRSEMNVSTLELGDSALYLCASSLARSAGWNTEAFFGQGTRLTVV.